What follows are 17 T cell receptor beta chains derived from one specimen sequenced in a study of T cell responses to AZD1222 COVID-19 vaccine (TCRdb year 2021). Taken with the paper, the label for time point translates to: baseline before first vaccination. Library preparation employed the immunoSEQ multiplex PCR assay. TCRdb re-hosts the immuneACCESS table, in-frame sequences only. Its copies lack some clones; in the studies checked, an unresolved V gene accounts for under half of them, and the cause for the rest is not known. The sample records approximately 100,000 clones, 80% to 90% of which are singletons. More than 20% of the sample is in the top ten clones. This sample comprised peripheral blood, obtained on day 0 of AZD1222 vaccination. These receptors all come from an adult in good health.

The J gene is TRBJ2-1, the V gene TRBV27, with 10 nucleotides matching TRBD1. The V gene end was trimmed by 6 bases and the J gene end by 3 bases; junction bases not matched to a gene: 5. There are 15 residues in the CDR3. Per germline, CDR1 MNHEY and CDR2 SMNVEV (reference sequence). For the CDR3, the DNA is TGTGCCAGCAGCCTAGGACAGGGGGGCTACAATGAGCAGTTCTTC. Protein sequence: CASSLGQGGYNEQFF.

The CDR3 spells CASSQGGLGADTQYF. The DNA of the CDR3 is TGTGCCAGCAGCCAAGGGGGACTAGGGGCAGATACGCAGTATTTT. The chain links TRBV3-1 (or the pseudogene TRBV3-2) to TRBJ2-3; 8 positions match TRBD2. Germline V gene data show CDR1 as LGHDT and CDR2 as YNNKEL (reference sequence). With V trimmed by 1 base and J by 4 bases, 4 bases remained unmatched. The CDR3 contains 15 residues.

V and J are TRBV7-9 and TRBJ1-5; D uncertain. This CDR3 is 17 amino acids long. V was clipped by 4 bases and J by 3 bases, with 19 bases between them. CDR1 SEHNR and CDR2 FQNEAQ come from the germline V gene (reference sequence). The CDR3, as DNA: TGTGCCAGCAGCTCCGGAGAGGCAGGCTCCTTCAATCAGCCCCAGCATTTT. Protein product: CASSSGEAGSFNQPQHF.

This clone is medium-sized in the sample. This rearrangement joins TRBV10-3 to TRBJ2-3; 8 bases are a match to TRBD2. J lost 7 bases, V lost 7 bases, and 7 bases had no gene match. This CDR3 spans 13 amino acids. CDR1 and CDR2 from the germline V gene are ENHRY and SYGVKD. The CDR3 DNA reads TGTGCCATCATGGGACTAGGGTTGAATACGCAGTATTTT. This codes for CAIMGLGLNTQYF.

The gene calls are TRBV12-3 or TRBV12-4 and TRBJ2-2; D unresolved. The V end lost 8 bases, the J end lost 1 base, and 5 bases lay between the germline ends. This CDR3 has 12 amino acids. The CDR3: CASALNTGELFF. CDR3 DNA: TGTGCCAGCGCCTTGAACACCGGGGAGCTGTTTTTT.

V usage is TRBV7-9 and J usage is TRBJ1-3; TRBD1 matches 9 bases. The length of the CDR3 is 14 residues. Germline V lookup: CDR1 SEHNR, CDR2 FQNEAQ (reference sequence). Unmatched junction bases numbered 1, after V lost 4 bases and J lost 3 bases. The CDR3 bases are TGTGCCAGCAGCTCGACAGGGGGTGGAAACACCATATATTTT. This encodes CASSSTGGGNTIYF.

This clone was counted once. The rearrangement joins TRBV5-1 to TRBJ2-5; D might be TRBD1 or TRBD2, each matching 5 bases. The CDR3 totals 14 residues. Trimming stripped 4 bases from V and 5 bases from J, with 15 bases between. CDR1 is SGHRS and CDR2 is YFSETQ in the germline V gene. The CDR3 region has the DNA TGCGCCAGCAGCGATCGAGGGACGGGGGAGACCCAGTACTTC. It encodes CASSDRGTGETQYF.

The V and J genes are TRBV19 and TRBJ2-5; D not resolved. V dropped 7 bases and J dropped 4 bases, with 10 bases sitting between them. Per germline, CDR1 LNHDA and CDR2 SQIVND (reference sequence). The CDR3 is 12 amino acids. CDR3 bases: TGTGCCAGTAACACGTTTGGAGAGACCCAGTACTTC. It specifies CASNTFGETQYF. The variable domain in full, with the rest retrieved from reference TRBV19 and TRBJ2-5, is DGGITQSPKYLFRKEGQNVTLSCEQNLNHDAMYWYRQDPGQGLRLIYYSQIVNDFQKGDIAEGYSVSREKKESFPLTVTSAQKNPTAFYLCASNTFGETQYFGPGTRLLVL.

The chain links TRBV7-2 to TRBJ1-5, with D tentatively TRBD1 (5 bases). The V end lost 1 base, the J end lost 3 bases, and 7 bases lay between the germline ends. Germline values: CDR1 SGHTA, CDR2 FQGNSA. The CDR3 sequence is 14 residues long. CDR3 loop: CASSLGQNNQPQHF. The CDR3 DNA follows: TGTGCCAGCAGCTTAGGACAGAACAATCAGCCCCAGCATTTT. Together with reference TRBV7-2 and TRBJ1-5, the CDR3 gives the full variable domain: GAGVSQSPSNKVTEKGKDVELRCDPISGHTALYWYRQSLGQGLEFLIYFQGNSAPDKSGLPSDRFSAERTGGSVSTLTIQRTQQEDSAVYLCASSLGQNNQPQHFGDGTRLSIL.

The chain couples TRBV9 to TRBJ2-2; maybe TRBD1 (6 bases). CDR1 is SGDLS, CDR2 YYNGEE, per germline. The V gene lost 4 bases and the J gene lost 1 base, with 11 bases spanning the gap. CDR3 length equals 15 residues. CDR3 nucleotides: TGTGCCAGCAGCCATAGGGGACAGAACACCGGGGAGCTGTTTTTT. Translation gives CASSHRGQNTGELFF. Looking up the rest from reference TRBV9 and TRBJ2-2 gives the full variable domain: DSGVTQTPKHLITATGQRVTLRCSPRSGDLSVYWYQQSLDQGLQFLIQYYNGEERAKGNILERFSAQQFPDLHSELNLSSLELGDSALYFCASSHRGQNTGELFFGEGSRLTVL.

The gene calls are TRBV3-1 (or the pseudogene TRBV3-2) and TRBJ1-2; D is possibly TRBD1 (6 bases). CDR1 is LGHDT and CDR2 is YNNKEL in the germline V gene (reference sequence). The germline V and J ends were trimmed by 8 bases and 5 bases, with 21 bases remaining between them. The CDR3 consists of 15 residues. The CDR3 DNA sequence: TGTGCCAGCCAGATCCTTTCTGAGGGGGTTTATGGCTACACCTTC. Translated: CASQILSEGVYGYTF.

The chain uses TRBV19 and TRBJ1-5; D gene ambiguous. Germline V gene sequence: CDR1 LNHDA, CDR2 SQIVND (reference sequence). This CDR3 contains 16 residues. V shed 6 bases and J shed 0 bases, with 15 bases lying between them. In DNA, the CDR3 is TGTGCCAGTAGATCCCGCGACACTTATAGCAATCAGCCCCAGCATTTT. This encodes CASRSRDTYSNQPQHF.

This clone occurred once. This chain joins TRBV6-5 and TRBJ2-7; 8 bases agree with TRBD1. CDR1 is MNHEY and CDR2 is SVGAGI in the germline V gene. This CDR3 is 15 amino acids long. The J segment lost 7 bases and the V segment lost 0 bases, leaving 8 bases of the junction unmatched. The CDR3 nucleotides are TGTGCCAGCAGTTACTCCGGCACCTGGACAGGGGAGCAGTACTTC. Translation gives CASSYSGTWTGEQYF.

This sequence joins TRBV7-2 and TRBJ1-1; D may be TRBD1 (6 bases). This CDR3 has 16 residues. Germline assignment: CDR1 SGHTA and CDR2 FQGNSA. The V end lost 5 bases, the J end lost 1 base, and 17 bases lay between the germline ends. The CDR3 here is CASSPPGAASNTEAFF. DNA for the CDR3: TGTGCCAGCAGCCCACCAGGGGCGGCTTCGAACACTGAAGCTTTCTTT.

This clone appeared once. The V and J genes are TRBV4-1 and TRBJ1-4; D is ambiguous. The V and J ends lost 0 bases and 10 bases respectively, with 18 bases between them. CDR3 length: 16 residues. Germline CDR1 reads MGHRA; CDR2 reads YSYEKL. The CDR3 DNA is TGCGCCAGCAGCCAAGAAGGTGAGACCCGGGTTGGAAAACTGTTTTTT. Its translation is CASSQEGETRVGKLFF.

The chain employs TRBV29-1 and TRBJ2-1; 9 positions match TRBD1. Trimming at V came to 8 bases and at J to 7 bases, leaving 9 bases not matched to a gene. CDR1 SQVTM and CDR2 ANQGSEA come from the germline V gene. CDR3 length: 13 amino acids. CDR3 loop: CSSLQGAVNEQFF. The CDR3 DNA follows: TGCAGCTCTTTACAGGGGGCAGTGAATGAGCAGTTCTTC.

V and J are TRBV4-1 and TRBJ2-3; D is perhaps TRBD1 (5 bases). The V gene's germline CDR1 is MGHRA and CDR2 YSYEKL. The CDR3 extends over 17 amino acids. Trimming removed 0 bases from V and 3 bases from J, with 16 bases in between. The DNA of the CDR3 is TGCGCCAGCAGCCAAGATAGGTCCAACCCAGGGACAGATACGCAGTATTTT. Translating gives CASSQDRSNPGTDTQYF.